These T cell receptor beta chains were read from a single sample in a study of cytomegalovirus exposure and HLA in healthy donors. Profiling relied on immunoSEQ multiplex PCR, and the TCRdb table lists in-frame clones only, not all of them. The sample records around 260,000 clones, roughly 91% being singletons. Input material: PBMCs. The receptors come from a woman younger than 45 in good health and CMV-seronegative. CDR3s include the opening cysteine and the closing phenylalanine or tryptophan. D genes are given only for firm matches. Rows give clone size only sometimes, using once, few, many, or a class for an expanded clone.

D,V,J,size,CDR3,DNA
NA,TRBV6-5,TRBJ2-7,few,CASRGKYEQYF,TGTGCCAGCAGGGGGAAATACGAGCAGTACTTC
TRBD1,TRBV19,TRBJ2-5,once,CASRGTGSLGQETQYF,TGTGCCAGTAGGGGGACAGGCTCTTTGGGACAAGAGACCCAGTACTTC
TRBD1,TRBV27,TRBJ2-7,NA,CASSRDRGDEQYF,TGTGCCAGCAGCCGGGACAGGGGGGACGAGCAGTACTTC
TRBD2,TRBV11-2,TRBJ2-3,NA,CASSLEATSGRAGTQYF,TGTGCCAGCAGCTTAGAGGCCACTAGCGGGAGGGCGGGTACGCAGTATTTT
TRBD2,TRBV28,TRBJ2-1,NA,CASRSSEGLAGSYNEQFF,TGTGCCAGCAGGTCATCAGAAGGACTAGCGGGGTCCTACAATGAGCAGTTCTTC
NA,TRBV9,TRBJ2-3,NA,CASSVAVTDTQYF,TGTGCCAGCAGCGTAGCGGTCACAGATACGCAGTATTTT
NA,TRBV4-2,TRBJ2-5,NA,CASSQDPGAGTQYF,TGTGCCAGCAGCCAAGATCCGGGGGCGGGGACCCAGTACTTC
NA,TRBV5-1,TRBJ2-7,NA,CASSAWDRSLALYEQYF,TGCGCCAGCAGCGCGTGGGACCGCTCTTTGGCCCTCTACGAGCAGTACTTC
TRBD2,TRBV2,TRBJ2-3,once,CASSGLAGGTDTQYF,TGTGCCAGCAGTGGGCTAGCGGGAGGTACAGATACGCAGTATTTT
NA,TRBV5-8,TRBJ2-7,NA,CASSLGTFYEQYF,TGTGCCAGCAGCTTGGGGACTTTCTACGAGCAGTACTTC
NA,TRBV7-9,TRBJ2-1,NA,CASSSEALRNEQFF,TGTGCCAGCAGCTCGGAGGCGCTTCGTAATGAGCAGTTCTTC
NA,TRBV10-3,TRBJ2-3,NA,CAIGALTDTQYF,TGTGCCATCGGGGCGTTGACAGATACGCAGTATTTT
TRBD2,TRBV11-2,TRBJ2-7,NA,CASSGFASGRFSYEQYF,TGTGCCAGCAGCGGATTCGCAAGCGGGAGGTTTTCCTACGAGCAGTACTTC
NA,TRBV16,TRBJ2-7,NA,CASSQSTVYAEQYF,TGTGCCAGCAGCCAATCCACAGTGTACGCCGAGCAGTACTTC
NA,TRBV19,TRBJ2-7,NA,CASSMGWGAGEQYF,TGTGCCAGTAGTATGGGCTGGGGGGCAGGGGAGCAGTACTTC
TRBD2,TRBV29-1,TRBJ2-1,NA,CSVEGTGGRSYNEQFF,TGCAGCGTTGAAGGGACGGGGGGGAGGTCCTACAATGAGCAGTTCTTC
NA,TRBV27,TRBJ2-6,NA,CASSRQAPSGANVLTF,TGTGCCAGCAGTCGACAGGCGCCCTCTGGGGCCAACGTCCTGACTTTC
NA,TRBV4-1,TRBJ1-1,NA,CASSQQGLTEAFF,TGCGCCAGCAGCCAACAGGGTTTGACTGAAGCTTTCTTT
NA,TRBV6-1,TRBJ2-7,once,CASNPGSYEQYF,TGTGCCAGCAATCCAGGTTCCTACGAGCAGTACTTC
TRBD2,TRBV7-6,TRBJ2-3,NA,CASSLGSGNTDTQYF,TGTGCCAGCAGCTTAGGTAGCGGGAACACAGATACGCAGTATTTT
TRBD1,TRBV6-5,TRBJ2-2,NA,CASLGQAGTGELFF,TGTGCCAGCCTGGGACAGGCGGGCACCGGGGAGCTGTTTTTT
NA,TRBV27,TRBJ2-3,NA,CASSPSGGTDTQYF,TGTGCCAGCAGCCCTAGTGGAGGCACAGATACGCAGTATTTT
NA,TRBV4-1,TRBJ1-1,NA,CASSSGQFMNTEAFF,TGCGCCAGCAGCTCGGGACAATTCATGAACACTGAAGCTTTCTTT
TRBD1,TRBV29-1,TRBJ1-4,NA,CSVEDRGTGNEKLFF,TGCAGCGTTGAAGATCGGGGGACAGGGAATGAAAAACTGTTTTTT
NA,TRBV27,TRBJ2-6,once,CASLHAGANVLTF,TGTGCCAGTCTACATGCTGGGGCCAACGTCCTGACTTTC
TRBD2,TRBV5-1,TRBJ2-1,NA,CASSLALGLAGAIDEQFF,TGCGCCAGCAGCTTGGCACTGGGACTAGCGGGAGCTATCGATGAGCAGTTCTTC